This T cell receptor beta chain was retrieved from a study of shared clonotypes between healthy human individuals. V lost 4 bases, J lost 2 bases, and 11 bases lay in between. Germline CDR1 MGHRA, CDR2 YSYEKL. The CDR3 consists of 14 residues. This clone occurred a few times. Here immunoSEQ multiplex PCR was the method, and the copy in TCRdb shows in-frame clones only, minus some. The data contain about 480,000 clones, around 79% of them singletons. J is TRBJ1-2 and V is TRBV4-1, with no clear D. The receptor was derived from a woman in her forties in good health. Some clones in this sample may be carry-over from other donors' samples. The sequenced sample was PBMCs. The CDR3 region has the DNA TGCGCCAGCAGCCCTCCTCACACCAACTATGGCTACACCTTC. Amino acid sequence: CASSPPHTNYGYTF.